This is a list of T cell receptor beta chains from one sample in a study of T cells after yellow fever vaccination. MiXCR, run by TCRdb on the 5' RACE reads, gives a single entry per CDR3 protein. This sample has 95,000 to 100,000 distinct CDR3 sequences, with around 5.8% found just once. The input for sequencing was CD8+ T cells sorted from PBMCs, taken 10 days after the yellow fever booster vaccination. These TCRs come from a man between 18 and 29 years old who received the YFV17D yellow fever vaccine. Each CDR3 is given with its conserved first and last residue. The order of the fields is J gene, D gene, clone size, V gene, CDR3 protein, CDR3 DNA. The D gene is left open where the match is weak. Only some rows state a clone size, as once, few, many or a class for expanded clones.

J: TRBJ1-5
D: NA
size: few
V: TRBV15
CDR3: CATSRDQGFNQPQHF
DNA: TGTGCCACCAGCAGAGATCAGGGTTTCAATCAGCCCCAGCATTTT

J: TRBJ1-1
D: NA
size: many
V: TRBV2
CDR3: CASSERGGEKNTEAFF
DNA: TGTGCCAGCAGTGAAAGGGGGGGGGAAAAGAACACTGAAGCTTTCTTT

J: TRBJ1-2
D: NA
size: few
V: TRBV7-8
CDR3: CASSLGGAKDYTF
DNA: TGTGCCAGCAGCCTAGGGGGAGCCAAGGACTACACCTTC

J: TRBJ1-2
D: NA
size: NA
V: TRBV6-2/TRBV6-3
CDR3: CASTWRGGDLGYGYTF
DNA: TGTGCCAGCACCTGGCGTGGCGGGGACTTGGGTTATGGCTACACCTTC

J: TRBJ2-5
D: NA
size: NA
V: TRBV20-1
CDR3: CSASGLQETQYF
DNA: TGCAGTGCTAGCGGACTCCAAGAGACCCAGTACTTC

J: TRBJ2-3
D: TRBD1
size: many
V: TRBV10-3
CDR3: CATLGQAADTQYF
DNA: TGTGCCACCTTGGGACAGGCGGCGGATACGCAGTATTTT

J: TRBJ2-1
D: NA
size: many
V: TRBV6-6
CDR3: CASSSLSEQFF
DNA: TGTGCCAGCAGTTCCCTCTCTGAGCAGTTCTTC

J: TRBJ2-7
D: NA
size: NA
V: TRBV10-3
CDR3: CAISVLRGGAIHEQYF
DNA: TGTGCCATCAGTGTCCTGCGAGGGGGGGCAATCCACGAGCAGTACTTC

J: TRBJ1-3
D: NA
size: NA
V: TRBV5-1
CDR3: CASGPDPPSSGNTIYF
DNA: TGCGCCAGCGGACCGGACCCCCCGAGCTCTGGAAACACCATATATTTT

J: TRBJ1-1
D: NA
size: NA
V: TRBV29-1
CDR3: CSVVEGGSEAFF
DNA: TGCAGCGTTGTAGAGGGGGGATCTGAAGCTTTCTTT

J: TRBJ2-7
D: NA
size: few
V: TRBV27
CDR3: CASSYGGPGEQYF
DNA: TGTGCCAGCAGTTACGGGGGGCCCGGCGAGCAGTACTTC

J: TRBJ2-5
D: TRBD1
size: many
V: TRBV29-1
CDR3: CSVEDYRGETQYF
DNA: TGCAGCGTTGAAGATTACAGGGGGGAGACCCAGTACTTC

J: TRBJ2-2
D: TRBD1
size: few
V: TRBV30
CDR3: CAWNRQGNTGELFF
DNA: TGTGCCTGGAATCGACAGGGCAACACCGGGGAGCTGTTTTTT

J: TRBJ2-5
D: NA
size: few
V: TRBV29-1
CDR3: CSVARVLVVPETQYF
DNA: TGCAGCGTTGCCAGGGTCTTAGTCGTACCGGAGACCCAGTACTTC

J: TRBJ2-3
D: NA
size: few
V: TRBV9
CDR3: CASSPPEGTDTQYF
DNA: TGTGCCAGCAGCCCCCCAGAAGGCACAGATACGCAGTATTTT

J: TRBJ2-7
D: NA
size: NA
V: TRBV20-1
CDR3: CSAREVYEQYF
DNA: TGCAGTGCTAGAGAGGTTTACGAGCAGTACTTC

J: TRBJ2-1
D: NA
size: NA
V: TRBV29-1
CDR3: CSAAMGLHEQFF
DNA: TGCAGCGCAGCGATGGGACTTCATGAGCAGTTCTTC

J: TRBJ2-1
D: TRBD2
size: many
V: TRBV6-2/TRBV6-3
CDR3: CASSIGGALQWEQFF
DNA: TGTGCCAGCAGCATCGGGGGGGCCCTACAATGGGAGCAGTTCTTC

J: TRBJ1-2
D: NA
size: many
V: TRBV7-2
CDR3: CASSFIPPNYGYTF
DNA: TGTGCCAGCAGCTTTATCCCCCCTAACTATGGCTACACCTTC

J: TRBJ2-7
D: TRBD1
size: NA
V: TRBV4-1
CDR3: CASSQMGQGYEQYF
DNA: TGCGCCAGCAGCCAGATGGGACAGGGCTACGAGCAGTACTTC

J: TRBJ2-1
D: TRBD2
size: many
V: TRBV6-5
CDR3: CASSAGVSSYNEQFF
DNA: TGTGCCAGCAGTGCGGGGGTAAGCTCCTACAATGAGCAGTTCTTC

J: TRBJ2-2
D: NA
size: NA
V: TRBV7-9
CDR3: CASSHDSGLTGELFF
DNA: TGTGCCAGCAGCCACGACTCAGGACTCACGGGGGAGCTGTTTTTT

J: TRBJ2-2
D: TRBD1
size: NA
V: TRBV5-4
CDR3: CASSSGTGRKGELFF
DNA: TGTGCCAGCAGCTCCGGGACAGGGAGGAAGGGGGAGCTGTTTTTT

J: TRBJ2-1
D: NA
size: many
V: TRBV28
CDR3: CASSPTGASSYNEQFF
DNA: TGTGCCAGCAGTCCCACGGGGGCGAGCTCCTACAATGAGCAGTTCTTC

J: TRBJ1-6
D: NA
size: many
V: TRBV28
CDR3: CASSFLGGGENSPLHF
DNA: TGTGCCAGCAGTTTTCTCGGGGGAGGTGAGAATTCACCCCTCCACTTT

J: TRBJ1-2
D: NA
size: few
V: TRBV20-1
CDR3: CSARDSAWGNYGYTF
DNA: TGCAGTGCTAGAGATTCCGCTTGGGGGAACTATGGCTACACCTTC

J: TRBJ2-3
D: NA
size: NA
V: TRBV7-6
CDR3: CASSCHGSPFGDTQYF
DNA: TGTGCCAGCAGCTGCCACGGGTCCCCTTTTGGGGATACGCAGTATTTT

J: TRBJ1-5
D: NA
size: many
V: TRBV12-3/TRBV12-4
CDR3: CASRPTAYSNQPQHF
DNA: TGTGCCAGCAGGCCGACGGCCTATAGCAATCAGCCCCAGCATTTT

J: TRBJ1-2
D: NA
size: few
V: TRBV6-6
CDR3: CASSYRTEINYGYTF
DNA: TGTGCCAGCAGTTACCGGACAGAGATCAACTATGGCTACACCTTC

J: TRBJ2-7
D: TRBD1
size: NA
V: TRBV10-2
CDR3: CASRLARDRPTYEQYF
DNA: TGCGCCAGCAGACTGGCCAGGGACAGGCCCACCTACGAGCAGTACTTC

J: TRBJ1-1
D: NA
size: few
V: TRBV12-3/TRBV12-4
CDR3: CASSLGRGLNTEAFF
DNA: TGTGCCAGCAGTTTGGGAAGGGGGTTGAACACTGAAGCTTTCTTT

J: TRBJ1-1
D: NA
size: NA
V: TRBV3-1
CDR3: CASSQAYPEGEAFF
DNA: TGTGCCAGCAGCCAAGCTTACCCCGAGGGTGAAGCTTTCTTT

J: TRBJ1-5
D: NA
size: many
V: TRBV12-3/TRBV12-4
CDR3: CASSRQNSNQPQHF
DNA: TGTGCCAGCAGCCGACAGAATAGCAATCAGCCCCAGCATTTT

J: TRBJ2-3
D: NA
size: few
V: TRBV7-9
CDR3: CASSLGLKDANTQYF
DNA: TGTGCCAGCAGCCTAGGACTCAAAGACGCGAATACGCAGTATTTT

J: TRBJ2-5
D: NA
size: many
V: TRBV4-3
CDR3: CASSQDVGLQETQYF
DNA: TGCGCCAGCAGCCAAGATGTGGGCCTCCAAGAGACCCAGTACTTC

J: TRBJ2-1
D: TRBD1
size: NA
V: TRBV11-2
CDR3: CASSPPLTGVGNEQFF
DNA: TGTGCCAGCAGCCCCCCCTTGACAGGGGTAGGGAATGAGCAGTTCTTC

J: TRBJ2-3
D: NA
size: NA
V: TRBV4-1
CDR3: CASSQDIRSGTDTQYF
DNA: TGCGCCAGCAGCCAAGATATAAGGAGCGGAACAGATACGCAGTATTTT

J: TRBJ2-1
D: NA
size: few
V: TRBV7-6
CDR3: CASSLAGPSSYNEQFF
DNA: TGTGCCAGCAGCTTAGCAGGGCCTAGTTCCTACAATGAGCAGTTCTTC

J: TRBJ1-2
D: NA
size: NA
V: TRBV4-3
CDR3: CASSQGPNSYGYTF
DNA: TGCGCCAGCAGCCAAGGGCCCAACAGCTATGGCTACACCTTC

J: TRBJ2-3
D: TRBD2
size: NA
V: TRBV7-2
CDR3: CATPGGPADTQYF
DNA: TGTGCCACCCCGGGGGGGCCAGCAGATACGCAGTATTTT

J: TRBJ2-4
D: NA
size: few
V: TRBV5-5
CDR3: CASSSVLGLRVQNIQYF
DNA: TGTGCCAGCAGCTCGGTATTGGGCCTGAGGGTCCAAAACATTCAGTACTTC

J: TRBJ2-1
D: NA
size: few
V: TRBV28
CDR3: CASRSWGLLDNEQFF
DNA: TGTGCCAGCAGATCATGGGGACTCCTGGACAATGAGCAGTTCTTC

J: TRBJ2-5
D: TRBD1
size: few
V: TRBV4-1
CDR3: CASRGTGGETQYF
DNA: TGCGCCAGCAGAGGGACAGGGGGGGAGACCCAGTACTTC

J: TRBJ1-1
D: NA
size: many
V: TRBV29-1
CDR3: CSVARNTEAFF
DNA: TGCAGCGTTGCAAGGAACACTGAAGCTTTCTTT

J: TRBJ2-6
D: NA
size: NA
V: TRBV11-2
CDR3: CASSFSRYFSGANVLTF
DNA: TGTGCCAGCAGCTTTTCTAGGTACTTCTCTGGGGCCAACGTCCTGACTTTC

J: TRBJ2-3
D: TRBD2
size: NA
V: TRBV9
CDR3: CASSAPLAGGQDTQYF
DNA: TGTGCCAGCAGCGCACCTCTAGCGGGGGGGCAAGATACGCAGTATTTT

J: TRBJ2-3
D: TRBD1
size: NA
V: TRBV29-1
CDR3: CSVGEGALGSTQYF
DNA: TGCAGCGTTGGTGAGGGGGCGCTCGGATCGACGCAGTATTTT

J: TRBJ2-3
D: TRBD2
size: NA
V: TRBV5-1
CDR3: CASSVRGLSTDTQYF
DNA: TGCGCCAGCAGCGTCCGGGGACTAAGCACAGATACGCAGTATTTT